These 2 T cell receptor beta chains were sequenced from one sample in a study of cytomegalovirus exposure and HLA in healthy donors. PCR was performed using 60 Vbeta and 13 Jbeta primers. The repertoire was sequenced with immunoSEQ multiplex PCR; TCRdb's copy has only in-frame clones and lacks some. The top ten clones hold roughly 5.5% of a sample with about 130,000 clones, around 80% of them seen once. The sequencing sample was made of PBMCs. These receptors were collected from a man aged 25-45 years in good health and CMV-seronegative.

This clone has a single count. The V and J genes are TRBV30 and TRBJ2-3; possible D gene TRBD1, 5 bases. Between the trimmed V and J ends, which lost 1 base and 0 bases, there was a span of 17 bases. The CDR3 has 17 amino acids. Germline loops: CDR1 GTSNPN, CDR2 SVGIG (reference sequence). The CDR3 protein is CAWSADWGHISTDTQYF. CDR3 coding DNA: TGTGCCTGGAGTGCAGACTGGGGCCATATTAGCACAGATACGCAGTATTTT.

The chain has TRBV6-5 and TRBJ1-5; 7 bases line up with TRBD1. CDR1 and CDR2 (germline): MNHEY, SVGAGI. The CDR3 length is 15 residues. The J segment lost 0 bases and the V segment lost 6 bases, leaving 5 bases of the junction unmatched. CDR3 DNA: TGTGCCAGCAGCAGGGGGGATGATAGCAATCAGCCCCAGCATTTT. It specifies CASSRGDDSNQPQHF.